This entry is about one TCR beta chain. These data originate in a study of control samples from healthy donors and cancer patients. Sequenced by immunoSEQ multiplex PCR; TCRdb stores in-frame clones only, minus some. The table includes 93,000 or so clones, around 89% detected once. The CDR3 consists of 18 residues. Germline values: CDR1 KGHSH, CDR2 LQKENI. J gave up 3 bases and V 3 bases, and 14 bases lay outside the gene matches. Sample: PBMCs. The source is a man aged 55 to 69 with lung cancer. This chain joins TRBV18 and TRBJ2-1; TRBD2 aligns across 7 bases. The CDR3 loop is CASSPLMPAGEHYNEQFF. In DNA, the CDR3 is TGTGCCAGCTCACCGCTAATGCCCGCGGGGGAGCACTACAATGAGCAGTTCTTC.